This entry describes one T cell receptor (beta chain). V was clipped by 2 bases and J by 10 bases, with 11 bases between them. Germline CDR1 MNHEY, CDR2 SMNVEV (reference sequence). CDR3 length: 12 amino acids. The data stem from a study of blood T cell repertoires in COVID-19. Study-level information: PBMCs, B-cell-depleted T cells, or T cells provided the cDNA or gDNA that made up the material.

Only in-frame clones appear in the TCRdb table, and some are missing; sequencing was by immunoSEQ multiplex PCR. The sample consists of about 120,000 clones, about 89% of them appearing once. The sequence was collected from a woman in her seventies with acute or convalescent COVID-19. The V and J genes are TRBV27 and TRBJ1-2, with D maybe TRBD1 (6 bases). The specimen sequenced was peripheral blood. CDR3 amino acids: CASSLNGQPYTF. CDR3 coding DNA: TGTGCCAGCAGTTTAAACGGACAGCCCTACACCTTC.